This T cell receptor beta chain is from a study of T cell clusters in autoimmune cytopenias. One tube held mixed TRB-A and TRB-B primer pools for touch-down PCR. Following a re-call of the multiplex PCR reads, TCRdb has one entry per CDR3 protein and lacks DNA. This sample contains about 7,500 distinct CDR3 sequences. This CDR3 has 18 residues. CDR1 and CDR2 (germline): MNHEY, SMNVEV (reference sequence). Findings and limits, study-wide: Physiological T cell clusters of healthy donors were apparently absent in primary autoimmune cytopenia patients. A dominant lymphoma-associated repertoire apparently masked the cluster-lack signature in secondary cytopenia versus chronic lymphocytic leukemia. TRB repertoire shifts in secondary cytopenia and chronic lymphocytic leukemia mostly reflected lymphoma, not autoimmunity.

According to its frequency, this clonotype is medium-sized. Its antigen remains unidentified. TRB amplification used approximately 250 ng of peripheral blood genomic DNA. The sequence derives from a human donor with an autoimmune cytopenia or autoimmune hepatitis (not recorded which). Sequencing was done on a sample of peripheral blood. This chain connects TRBV27 to TRBJ2-1; TCRdb designates TRBD2, a call that cannot be tested without DNA. The CDR3 sequence is CASSSWTSGMVSYNEQFF.